This entry features one T cell receptor beta chain sequence. The antigen is not known. The germline CDR1 and CDR2 sequences are SQVTM and ANQGSEA. V shed 7 bases, J shed 5 bases, and the junction held 12 bases outside the gene matches. The CDR3 runs to 15 residues. This specimen belongs to a study of CD8+CD57+ T cells in acquired aplastic anemia. Profiles of TCR beta VDJ and CDR3 were generated from a genomic DNA template. TCRdb recomputed calls from the reads with MiXCR, one row per CDR3 protein. The sample records roughly 300,000 distinct CDR3 sequences, 50% to 70% being singletons. Whole-study findings and limits: With respect to CD8+ Simpson's diversity, patients and controls did not differ significantly. Overlap between patients and controls comprised almost 30 CD8+ CDR3 sequences.

The receptor was derived from a human donor with severe aplastic anemia or a healthy control (not recorded which). The source material was sorted CD4+, CD8+, or CD8+CD57+ T cells (not recorded which) from PBMCs. The rearrangement links TRBV29-1 to TRBJ2-1; 9 positions match TRBD2. The CDR3: CSAGGLAGQNNEQFF. CDR3 nucleotide sequence: TGCAGCGCCGGAGGGCTAGCGGGACAGAACAATGAGCAGTTCTTC.